The 27 T cell receptor beta chains below come from one sample, sequenced in a study of blood T cells in healthy people across ages. It was with a sample-barcoded 5' primer and a J-beta primer mix that a second PCR of roughly 7 to 12 cycles was run. TCRdb ran MiXCR on the 5' RACE reads and lists one entry per CDR3 protein. This sample has some 1.8 million distinct CDR3 sequences, with around 40% found just once. The specimen was blood. These receptors were obtained from a human donor in good health.

This clonotype was detected only once. V and J are TRBV7-3 and TRBJ1-1; TRBD1 might be the D (5 bases). CDR3 size: 17 residues. Germline CDR1 is SGHTA and CDR2 is FQGTGA. V lost 1 base and J lost 6, with 21 bases in between. The CDR3 sequence: CASSLIHGPTGAAEAFF. CDR3 bases: TGTGCCAGCAGCTTAATACACGGCCCTACAGGTGCCGCTGAAGCTTTCTTT. Supplemented by reference TRBV7-3 and TRBJ1-1, the full variable domain reads GAGVSQTPSNKVTEKGKYVELRCDPISGHTALYWYRQSLGQGPEFLIYFQGTGAADDSGLPNDRFFAVRPEGSVSTLKIQRTERGDSAVYLCASSLIHGPTGAAEAFFGQGTRLTVV.

The rearrangement uses TRBV29-1 and TRBJ1-1, with D possibly being TRBD1 (6 bases). The CDR3 has 14 amino acids. CDR1 and CDR2 from the germline V gene are SQVTM and ANQGSEA. The ends were cut back, 7 bases at V and 4 bases at J, with 19 bases in the middle. CDR3 nucleotides: TGCAGCGGAGGATTTGCGGGGGCGACCACTGAAGCTTTCTTT. The encoded protein is CSGGFAGATTEAFF.

The rearrangement joins TRBV28 to TRBJ1-2, with 7 positions matching TRBD1. CDR3 size: 15 residues. The V gene end was trimmed by 3 bases and the J gene end by 5 bases; junction bases not matched to a gene: 9. The germline V gene has CDR1 MDHEN and CDR2 SYDVKM. This CDR3 reads CASSLTQGIGYGYTF. CDR3 nucleotides: TGTGCCAGCAGTTTGACACAGGGGATTGGTTATGGCTACACCTTC.

Comments on this clonotype: Being one base from a much bigger clone, this may be a read error. This CDR3 reads CTSSYGTETQYF. Here the CDR3 DNA reads TGTACCAGCAGTTACGGGACAGAGACCCAGTACTTC. This chain links TRBV6-2 or TRBV6-3 with TRBJ2-5; D tentatively reads TRBD1 or TRBD2 (5 bases each). From germline, CDR1 is MNHEY and CDR2 SVGEGT. CDR3 length: 12 amino acids.

This chain joins TRBV13 and TRBJ2-3; D gene unclear. Between the trimmed V and J ends, which lost 4 bases and 5 bases, there was a span of 10 bases. Germline loops: CDR1 PRHDT, CDR2 FYEKMQ (reference sequence). The CDR3 totals 13 residues. The CDR3 sequence: CASSSLEEDTQYF. In DNA form, the CDR3 reads TGTGCCAGCAGCTCCCTGGAAGAAGATACGCAGTATTTT.

The chain links TRBV11-2 to TRBJ2-2; the D gene is possibly TRBD2 (6 bases). Germline V gives CDR1 SGHAT, CDR2 FQNNGV. V lost 5 bases, J lost 6 bases, and 16 bases lay in between. This CDR3 is 15 amino acids long. CDR3 DNA: TGTGCCAGCAGCGTAGTCCAGGGAGGCGCCGGGGAGCTGTTTTTT. Amino acid sequence: CASSVVQGGAGELFF.

As concerns this clonotype: At one end, the junction sequence differs from germline, possibly due to a read error. The chain carries TRBV4-1 and TRBJ2-1; 12 bases are a match to TRBD2. This CDR3 spans 18 amino acids. Germline V gene lookup returns CDR1 MGHRA and CDR2 YSYEKL. The CDR3 DNA sequence: TGCGCCAGCAGTCAAGACCCCGGAGGGCTAGCGGGGGGGCGCGAGCAGTTCTTC. This translates into CASSQDPGGLAGGREQFF.

V and J are TRBV6-5 and TRBJ1-1; D is ambiguous. The CDR3 runs 14 residues. The V and J ends lost 8 bases and 0 bases respectively, with 13 bases between them. CDR1 is MNHEY and CDR2 is SVGAGI in the germline V gene. CDR3 protein: CASGRTVMNTEAFF. The CDR3 bases are TGTGCCAGCGGACGGACGGTAATGAACACTGAAGCTTTCTTT.

This clonotype was detected only once. V gene TRBV12-3 or TRBV12-4 combines with J gene TRBJ1-1; D uncertain. The CDR3 loop spans 12 amino acids. Trimming stripped 4 bases from V and 14 bases from J, with 17 bases between. CDR3 protein: CASSSGPLESFF. As DNA, the CDR3 is TGTGCCAGCAGTTCCGGACCCTTAGAGTCCTTCTTT.

As for this clonotype: No conserved phenylalanine or tryptophan ends this CDR3, so it is likely a read error. This chain links TRBV7-2 with TRBJ2-7, with D possibly matching TRBD2 (5 bases). Trimming took 5 bases from V and 0 from J, leaving 11 bases between them. The length of the CDR3 is 14 residues. Germline CDR1 SGHTA, CDR2 FQGNSA. In nucleotides, the CDR3 is TGTGCCAGCAGCCGCGGGTCTACCTCCTACGAGCAGTACTTA. Its translation: CASSRGSTSYEQYL.

This clonotype has a count of ten or more. This chain joins TRBV20-1 and TRBJ2-7; D remains unclear. The germline CDR1 and CDR2 sequences are DFQATT and SNEGSKA (reference sequence). Trimming shortened V by 1 base and J by 3 bases, and 10 bases separated the two germline ends. The CDR3 runs 13 residues. DNA of the CDR3: TGCAGTGCTAGAGCAGCTGCCGGCTACGAGCAGTACTTC. Residues: CSARAAAGYEQYF.

The rearrangement links TRBV6-6 to TRBJ1-2; TRBD1 matches at 8 bases. The germline CDR1 and CDR2 sequences are MNHNY and SVGAGI (reference sequence). The CDR3 totals 13 residues. Losses at the gene ends were 6 bases for V and 5 bases for J; bases not matched to a gene: 5. The CDR3 DNA follows: TGTGCCAGCAGCCAGGGGGCAATGTATGGCTACACCTTC. This encodes CASSQGAMYGYTF.

The V gene is TRBV6-2 or TRBV6-3, the J gene TRBJ2-6; no clear D. V lost 1 base to trimming and J lost 3 bases, with 16 bases between them. The germline V gene has CDR1 MNHEY and CDR2 SVGEGT. CDR3 size: 18 residues. The CDR3 spells CASSYWGRLFYGANVLTF. The CDR3 coding sequence is TGTGCCAGCAGTTACTGGGGTCGGCTCTTTTATGGGGCCAACGTCCTGACTTTC.

This chain uses TRBV12-3 or TRBV12-4 with TRBJ1-5, with TRBD1 matching over 10 bases. V trimming: 6 bases; J trimming: 6 bases; junction bases outside the gene matches: 5. The CDR3 is 14 amino acids. The CDR3 spells CASRRTGGGQPQHF. In nucleotides, the CDR3 is TGTGCCAGCAGACGGACAGGGGGAGGTCAGCCCCAGCATTTT.

There are a few counts of this clonotype. This chain joins TRBV7-2 and TRBJ2-7, with TRBD2 identical over 7 bases. The length of the CDR3 is 14 residues. The J segment lost 7 bases and the V segment lost 0 bases, leaving 6 bases of the junction unmatched. Germline V gene data show CDR1 as SGHTA and CDR2 as FQGNSA. CDR3 region: CASSLARTGREQYF. Written as DNA, the CDR3 is TGTGCCAGCAGCTTAGCGAGGACCGGGAGGGAGCAGTACTTC.

This clonotype was picked up a small number of times. The rearrangement links TRBV28 to TRBJ2-5, with 8 bases fitting TRBD2. The CDR3 covers 15 residues. V was clipped by 3 bases and J by 4 bases; unmatched bases: 7. Germline CDR1 and CDR2: MDHEN and SYDVKM. CDR3 nucleotides: TGTGCCAGCAGTTTTGGCGGGGGGCTAGGAGAGACCCAGTACTTC. Protein sequence: CASSFGGGLGETQYF.

The chain recombines TRBV19 with TRBJ2-1; the match to TRBD1 covers 10 bases. Germline CDR1 reads LNHDA; CDR2 reads SQIVND (reference sequence). V was pared by 7 bases and J by 0 bases, with 15 bases of the junction left unmatched. There are 19 residues in the CDR3. CDR3 protein: CASTKRQGARDSSYNEQFF. The DNA of the CDR3 is TGTGCCAGTACGAAACGACAGGGGGCAAGAGACAGCTCCTACAATGAGCAGTTCTTC.

The J gene is TRBJ2-6, the V gene TRBV6-1; 9 bases map to TRBD1. The CDR3 spans 15 residues. V was pared by 8 bases and J by 4 bases, with 6 bases of the junction left unmatched. Germline V gene data show CDR1 as MNHNS and CDR2 as SASEGT. CDR3 sequence: CASRGQGAGANVLTF. As DNA, the CDR3 is TGTGCCAGCCGGGGACAGGGAGCCGGGGCCAACGTCCTGACTTTC.

Comments on this clonotype: This may stem from a read error, because a much larger clone lies one nucleotide away. The V gene is TRBV7-9, the J gene TRBJ2-1; no reliable D call. Germline V gives CDR1 SEHNR, CDR2 FQNEAQ (reference sequence). The CDR3 loop spans 11 amino acids. The CDR3 DNA sequence: TGTGCCAGCAGCTCTTGGGATGAGCAGTGCTTC. Protein sequence: CASSSWDEQCF.

The rearrangement links TRBV24-1 to TRBJ2-3, with a possible D match to TRBD2 (5 bases). There are 17 residues in the CDR3. Trimming pared 2 bases from V and 5 bases from J, leaving 19 bases between. Germline V gene sequence: CDR1 KGHDR, CDR2 SFDVKD. CDR3 amino acids: CATSDYRGSGVQDTQYF. Here the CDR3 DNA reads TGTGCCACCAGTGATTATCGGGGAAGTGGGGTTCAAGATACGCAGTATTTT.

This chain joins TRBV4-1 and TRBJ1-1; weak D call: TRBD1 (6 bases). With 0 bases removed from V and 5 bases from J, the gap between germline ends came to 13 bases. Germline V lookup: CDR1 MGHRA, CDR2 YSYEKL. The CDR3 spans 15 residues. The CDR3 DNA follows: TGCGCCAGCAGCCAAGATCCCAGGGGTGGTACTGAAGCTTTCTTT. It yields the protein CASSQDPRGGTEAFF.

A few counts support this clonotype. This chain links TRBV5-5 with TRBJ1-1; D uncertain. This CDR3 has 15 amino acids. Per the germline V gene, CDR1 is SGHKS and CDR2 is YYEKEE (reference sequence). V lost 4 bases to trimming and J lost 0 bases, with 13 bases between them. The CDR3 DNA reads as TGTGCCAGCAGCCGAAGAGATCTAGTGAACACTGAAGCTTTCTTT. The encoded protein is CASSRRDLVNTEAFF.

The chain combines TRBV20-1 with TRBJ2-1; 11 positions match TRBD2. Trimming took 6 bases from V and 3 from J; bases not matched to a gene: 7. This CDR3 spans 15 amino acids. In germline, CDR1 is DFQATT, CDR2 SNEGSKA (reference sequence). DNA for the CDR3: TGCAGTGCGAAGCTAGCGGGGGGATTCTACAATGAGCAGTTCTTC. Protein product: CSAKLAGGFYNEQFF.

The rearrangement links TRBV7-9 to TRBJ2-7; 11 nucleotides align to TRBD1. Germline V gene sequence: CDR1 SEHNR, CDR2 FQNEAQ (reference sequence). The CDR3 extends over 14 amino acids. Losses at the gene ends were 4 bases for V and 7 bases for J; bases not matched to a gene: 6. The CDR3 sequence is CASSSDRGRGEQYF. CDR3 in DNA: TGTGCCAGCAGCTCGGACAGGGGGCGAGGGGAGCAGTACTTC.

This clonotype was found a few times. The chain joins TRBV7-9 to TRBJ1-1; weak D call: TRBD1 (5 bases). The germline V gene has CDR1 SEHNR and CDR2 FQNEAQ (reference sequence). The CDR3 sequence is 14 residues long. V lost 1 base, J lost 5 bases, and 11 bases lay in between. The CDR3 protein is CASSLVGALTEAFF. The CDR3 nucleotides are TGTGCCAGCAGCTTAGTAGGGGCACTAACTGAAGCTTTCTTT.

The rearrangement joins TRBV6-2 or TRBV6-3 to TRBJ2-5; D is tentatively TRBD1 or TRBD2 (5 bases each). The germline gives CDR1 MNHEY, CDR2 SVGEGT. V lost 0 bases and J lost 5, with 13 bases in between. The CDR3 is made up of 15 amino acids. CDR3 residues: CASSYSPRDLETQYF. The CDR3 coding sequence is TGTGCCAGCAGTTACTCGCCCCGGGACCTCGAGACCCAGTACTTC.

The J gene is TRBJ2-2, the V gene TRBV12-3 or TRBV12-4; TRBD1 matches 7 bases. Trimming took 6 bases from V and 3 from J; bases not matched to a gene: 13. This CDR3 is 17 amino acids long. The CDR3 sequence: CASRALQGKGYTGELFF. Written as DNA, the CDR3 is TGTGCCAGCAGGGCCCTACAGGGGAAGGGGTACACCGGGGAGCTGTTTTTT.